Below are 26 T cell receptor beta chains sequenced from a single sample in a study of T cells in Graves' hyperthyroidism and ophthalmopathy. RNA transcripts were the template for amplifying TCR beta CDR3 regions. Using the HTBI primer set, a first-round RT-PCR was run on the TCR CDR3. Using its own MiXCR run on the multiplex PCR reads, TCRdb lists one record per CDR3 protein. The table shows approximately 48,000 distinct CDR3 sequences, with approximately 49% occurring only once. Sample: peripheral blood or thyroid tissue (not recorded which). These receptors came from a woman between 50 and 59 years old with Graves' hyperthyroidism.

This clonotype was found many times. J is TRBJ2-5 and V is TRBV3-1; 13 bases map to TRBD2. The CDR3 contains 18 residues. The germline V gene has CDR1 LGHDT and CDR2 YNNKEL (reference sequence). V lost 2 bases, J lost 4 bases, and 10 bases stayed unmatched. The chain's CDR3 is CASSQQTLAGGTGETQYF. CDR3 DNA: TGTGCCAGCAGCCAACAGACACTAGCGGGAGGGACTGGAGAGACCCAGTACTTC.

V usage is TRBV6-5 and J usage is TRBJ1-6, with D maybe TRBD1 (5 bases). Trimming stripped 0 bases from V and 7 bases from J, with 22 bases between. CDR3 size: 19 residues. CDR1 is MNHEY and CDR2 is SVGAGI in the germline V gene. The CDR3 bases are TGTGCCAGCAGTTACTCGACCCCTTTTCAGGGTGGCCAGAATTCACCCCTCCACTTT. Its protein is CASSYSTPFQGGQNSPLHF.

The table lists this clonotype with many counts. The V and J genes are TRBV28 and TRBJ2-5; TRBD2 aligns across 10 bases. The trim removed 5 bases at V and 4 bases at J, leaving 7 bases unmatched. Germline values: CDR1 MDHEN, CDR2 SYDVKM. The CDR3 extends over 15 amino acids. CDR3 sequence: CASSPKASGRETQYF. The CDR3 DNA sequence: TGTGCCAGCAGTCCCAAGGCTAGCGGGAGAGAGACCCAGTACTTC.

This clonotype turned up a few times. The rearrangement uses TRBV7-6 and TRBJ2-5; 8 bases are a match to TRBD2. This CDR3 region has 15 residues. V shed 5 bases, J shed 5 bases, and the junction held 10 bases outside the gene matches. Germline V gene lookup returns CDR1 SGHVS and CDR2 FNYEAQ. The CDR3 spells CASSVEREIRETQYF. The CDR3 coding sequence is TGTGCCAGCAGCGTAGAGCGGGAGATCAGGGAGACCCAGTACTTC. The full variable domain, with the rest looked up from reference TRBV7-6 and TRBJ2-5, is GAGVSQSPRYKVTKRGQDVALRCDPISGHVSLYWYRQALGQGPEFLTYFNYEAQQDKSGLPNDRFSAERPEGSISTLTIQRTEQRDSAMYRCASSVEREIRETQYFGPGTRLLVL.

This clonotype was seen ten or more times. The chain has TRBV5-1 and TRBJ2-7, with unresolved D. The germline CDR1 and CDR2 sequences are SGHRS and YFSETQ. V was pared by 0 bases and J by 3 bases, with 10 bases between. The CDR3 is made up of 14 amino acids. The CDR3 is CASSLEGLDYEQYF. The CDR3 bases are TGCGCCAGCAGCTTGGAGGGTTTGGACTACGAGCAGTACTTC.

This clonotype was detected a few times. This chain joins TRBV7-3 and TRBJ2-3; 13 bases align to TRBD2. CDR1 and CDR2 (germline): SGHTA, FQGTGA. The length of the CDR3 is 16 residues. The trim removed 5 bases at V and 6 bases at J, leaving 8 bases unmatched. The CDR3 reads CASSATSGRAADTQYF. The CDR3 bases are TGTGCCAGCAGCGCTACTAGCGGGAGGGCCGCGGATACGCAGTATTTT.

Regarding this clonotype: Without the conserved terminal phenylalanine or tryptophan, this CDR3 likely stems from a read error. V usage is TRBV12-3 or TRBV12-4 and J usage is TRBJ1-1; possibly TRBD1 for D (5 bases). This CDR3 is 14 amino acids long. Trimming took off 7 bases at V and 0 bases at J, with 12 bases between the two ends. The CDR3 region has the DNA TGTGCCAGCATGGGGGTGAGAATGAACACTGAAGCTTTCCTT. Amino acids: CASMGVRMNTEAFL.

This clonotype has a count of ten or more. The rearrangement links TRBV6-6 to TRBJ1-1; 8 positions agree with TRBD1. Germline V gene sequence: CDR1 MNHNY, CDR2 SVGAGI (reference sequence). V dropped 5 bases and J dropped 0; count of bases not matched to a gene: 8. The CDR3 spans 16 residues. The CDR3 DNA is TGTGCCAGCAGTCGATGGACAGGGAAGATGAACACTGAAGCTTTCTTT. Translation: CASSRWTGKMNTEAFF.

This chain joins TRBV15 and TRBJ2-7; 7 bases match TRBD1. The germline V gene has CDR1 LNHNV and CDR2 YYDKDF (reference sequence). With 3 bases clipped from V and 2 bases from J, the junction kept 10 bases outside the gene matches. The CDR3 is 16 residues long. This CDR3 reads CATSSYGWDSAYEQYF. The CDR3 DNA follows: TGTGCCACCAGCAGTTACGGGTGGGACAGTGCCTACGAGCAGTACTTC.

By share, this clonotype counts as medium-sized. V is TRBV10-2 and J is TRBJ2-7; 10 bases map to TRBD1. This CDR3 contains 16 residues. From germline, CDR1 is WSHSY and CDR2 SAAADI. V trimming: 5 bases; J trimming: 3 bases; junction bases outside the gene matches: 10. CDR3 sequence: CASSTPGQGRYYEQYF. In DNA form, the CDR3 reads TGCGCCAGCAGTACACCGGGACAGGGGAGATACTACGAGCAGTACTTC.

This clonotype was observed at least ten times. The chain joins TRBV7-3 to TRBJ1-2, with 10 bases matching TRBD1. CDR3 size: 16 residues. The junction had 7 bases not matched to a gene; V was cut back by 4 bases and J by 2 bases. Germline loops: CDR1 SGHTA, CDR2 FQGTGA. The CDR3 loop is CASSSPRTGGNYGYTF. CDR3 in DNA: TGTGCCAGCAGCTCACCAAGGACAGGGGGGAACTATGGCTACACCTTC.

This sequence joins TRBV20-1 and TRBJ2-5, with TRBD1 matching 11 bases. This CDR3 is 16 amino acids long. The ends lost 1 base at V and 5 bases at J; junction bases unmatched: 9. Germline V CDR1 and CDR2: DFQATT, SNEGSKA (reference sequence). The DNA of the CDR3 is TGCAGTGCTAGAGTAAGGGACAGGGGGATGGGGGAGACCCAGTACTTC. Amino acid sequence: CSARVRDRGMGETQYF.

This clonotype was seen many times. The V gene is TRBV20-1, the J gene TRBJ1-4; 7 nucleotides agree with TRBD1. V dropped 5 bases and J dropped 7; count of bases not matched to a gene: 13. Germline-derived CDR1 and CDR2 are DFQATT and SNEGSKA (reference sequence). The CDR3 length is 15 residues. The CDR3 DNA follows: TGCAGTGCTGAAGTCCCCGGGACAGCGGTTGAAAAACTGTTTTTT. Protein: CSAEVPGTAVEKLFF.

In its sample, this clonotype was seen many times. The chain links TRBV20-1 to TRBJ2-3, with 8 bases fitting TRBD1. The trim removed 6 bases at V and 0 bases at J, leaving 5 bases unmatched. This CDR3 comprises 14 residues. CDR1 is DFQATT and CDR2 is SNEGSKA in the germline V gene (reference sequence). Here the CDR3 reads CSASGQGSTDTQYF. CDR3 DNA sequence: TGCAGTGCCAGCGGACAGGGAAGCACAGATACGCAGTATTTT.

This clonotype was observed at least ten times. The chain links TRBV7-9 to TRBJ2-3; TRBD2 agrees at 8 bases. Per the germline V gene, CDR1 is SEHNR and CDR2 is FQNEAQ (reference sequence). The CDR3 contains 14 residues. The junction had 0 bases not matched to a gene; V was cut back by 1 base and J by 3 bases. The CDR3 coding sequence is TGTGCCAGCAGCTTAGGACTAGCGACAGATACGCAGTATTTT. Protein: CASSLGLATDTQYF. Supplemented by reference TRBV7-9 and TRBJ2-3, the full variable domain reads DTGVSQNPRHKITKRGQNVTFRCDPISEHNRLYWYRQTLGQGPEFLTYFQNEAQLEKSRLLSDRFSAERPKGSFSTLEIQRTEQGDSAMYLCASSLGLATDTQYFGPGTRLTVL.

This clonotype was counted many times. The CDR3 protein is CASSDAYSLLLYGYTF. The CDR3 nucleotides read TGTGCCAGCAGTGATGCATACAGTCTGCTCCTCTATGGCTACACCTTC. This chain links TRBV2 with TRBJ1-2, with D hard to call. Between the trimmed V and J ends, which lost 3 bases and 4 bases, there was a span of 18 bases. The CDR3 covers 16 residues. Germline V gene sequence: CDR1 SNHLY, CDR2 FYNNEI.

A remark on this clonotype: At one of its ends the junction is not consistent with the germline gene, which may arise from a read error. The chain employs TRBV9 and TRBJ2-2; maybe TRBD2 (5 bases). The CDR3 totals 14 residues. Germline loops: CDR1 SGDLS, CDR2 YYNGEE. The DNA of the CDR3 is TGTGCCAGCAGCCCCGGACCACACACCGGGGAGCTGCTTTTT. Translating it yields CASSPGPHTGELLF.

This chain joins TRBV20-1 and TRBJ2-5, with D maybe TRBD1 (6 bases). Germline V gene data show CDR1 as DFQATT and CDR2 as SNEGSKA (reference sequence). V lost 7 bases, J lost 0 bases, and 12 bases lay in between. CDR3 size: 13 residues. CDR3: CSVSGTNQETQYF. The CDR3 DNA is TGCAGTGTCTCGGGGACAAACCAAGAGACCCAGTACTTC.

V gene TRBV30 combines with J gene TRBJ2-7, with a possible D match to TRBD1 (5 bases). CDR3 length equals 13 residues. Germline V gene sequence: CDR1 GTSNPN, CDR2 SVGIG (reference sequence). Deletions cut 1 base from V and 3 bases from J, with 10 bases between. DNA for the CDR3: TGTGCCTGGAGTGCGGGCAGGGTCTACGAGCAGTACTTC. Protein sequence: CAWSAGRVYEQYF.

This clonotype was observed at least ten times. The gene calls are TRBV20-1 and TRBJ1-3, with D maybe TRBD1 (5 bases). Deletions cut 0 bases from V and 3 bases from J, with 15 bases between. The length of the CDR3 is 16 residues. The germline gives CDR1 DFQATT, CDR2 SNEGSKA (reference sequence). CDR3 protein: CSARDNSRGGGNTIYF. CDR3 bases: TGCAGTGCTAGAGATAATTCGAGGGGCGGTGGAAACACCATATATTTT.

V is TRBV20-1 and J is TRBJ2-5; D possibly corresponds to TRBD1 (7 bases). Per the germline V gene, CDR1 is DFQATT and CDR2 is SNEGSKA (reference sequence). There are 14 residues in the CDR3. The V end lost 6 bases, the J end lost 5 bases, and 19 bases lay between the germline ends. CDR3 nucleotides: TGCAGTGCCTCATCAGGGGGGAGAATGGAGACCCAGTACTTC. Its translation is CSASSGGRMETQYF.

This clonotype has just one count. The junction departs from germline at one end; a sequencing error may be responsible. The rearrangement links TRBV7-2 to TRBJ1-1; D is unresolved. The CDR3 length is 15 residues. CDR1 is SGHTA and CDR2 is FQGNSA in the germline V gene. The CDR3 nucleotides read TGCGCCAGCAGCTTCTCCCGACCCGGAAACACTGAAGCTTTCTTT. Its protein product is CASSFSRPGNTEAFF.

Notes on this clonotype: This may be a read error: a much more frequent sequence differs by one nucleotide. The V and J genes are TRBV20-1 and TRBJ2-3; no firm D call. CDR1 and CDR2 (germline): DFQATT, SNEGSKA (reference sequence). The CDR3 spans 11 residues. In nucleotides, the CDR3 is TGCAGTGCTCAGTTATCCTCCGTTTCTTTTTTT. Its protein product is CSAQLSSVSFF.

For this clonotype: It is likely a read error, because the conserved phenylalanine at the end of the CDR3 is missing. The chain employs TRBV5-6 and TRBJ1-2; a weak D match, TRBD1 (5 bases). V was shortened by 7 bases and J by 2 bases, with 15 bases between the two germline ends. Germline CDR1 SGHDT, CDR2 YYEEEE. There are 14 residues in the CDR3. The CDR3 bases are TGTGCCAGCGCTAGTCTACGGGGGAACTATGGCTACACCCTC. This sequence encodes CASASLRGNYGYTL.

There are a few counts of this clonotype. The genes are TRBV6-5 and TRBJ2-5; 12 bases fit TRBD2. V lost 5 bases and J lost 3; bases outside the gene matches: 10. Germline lookup yields CDR1 MNHEY and CDR2 SVGAGI. The CDR3 is 17 amino acids. The CDR3 DNA is TGTGCCAGCAGTAACGACCTAGCGGGAGGGCCGGAAGAGACCCAGTACTTC. Its translation: CASSNDLAGGPEETQYF.

This clonotype came up many times. A much larger clone differs from this one at a single base, so this may be a read error. The J gene is TRBJ1-1, the V gene TRBV11-1, with unresolved D. Germline CDR1 reads SGHAT; CDR2 reads FQDESV (reference sequence). The CDR3 totals 13 residues. The ends were cut back, 2 bases at V and 0 bases at J, with 4 bases in the middle. The CDR3 protein is CASSLKVNTEAFF. The CDR3 DNA sequence: TGTGCCAGCAGCTTAAAGGTGAACACTGAAGCTTTCTTT.